This entry features one TCR beta chain sequence. Authors' methods: Nucleated cell counts were estimated from reference gene primer amplification. Measured with immunoSEQ multiplex PCR; TCRdb has only the in-frame clones, and not every one. V, J and clone size are taken as reported in that table, and D and trimming were inferred from the DNA itself. The table has about 110,000 clones, 71% seen once. The source of the sample is a study of blood T cell repertoires in COVID-19. Study background: Samples taken during acute and convalescent COVID-19 were collected in the United States, Italy and Spain.

Trimming stripped 4 bases from V and 0 bases from J, with 6 bases between. The CDR3 is made up of 13 amino acids. Per germline, CDR1 SQVTM and CDR2 ANQGSEA. This clonotype originated in a human donor with acute or convalescent COVID-19. The donor label of this sample is uncertain. Sequenced sample: peripheral blood. The chain recombines TRBV29-1 with TRBJ2-2, with a possible D match to TRBD1 (6 bases). As DNA, the CDR3 is TGCAGCGTTGGACAGGCGAACACCGGGGAGCTGTTTTTT. It yields the protein CSVGQANTGELFF.